The subject of this entry is one T cell receptor (beta chain). Measured with immunoSEQ multiplex PCR; TCRdb has only the in-frame clones, and not every one. The repertoire holds some 740,000 clones, 80% to 95% seen once, with under 30% in the top ten. This specimen comes from a study of shared clonotypes between healthy human individuals. Cells designated naive CD8 were CD45RO-negative and were positively selected for CCR7, with terminally differentiated effector memory CD45RA+ cells excluded. The sequence came from a man in his thirties or forties in good health. The sample consisted of naive CD8+ T cells sorted from blood.

CDR3 region: CASSQALVGSIYNEQFF. DNA for the CDR3: TGCGCCAGCAGCCAAGCTTTGGTCGGGAGCATTTACAATGAGCAGTTCTTC. V and J are TRBV4-1 and TRBJ2-1; maybe TRBD2 (6 bases). The CDR3 consists of 17 residues. Germline V gene sequence: CDR1 MGHRA, CDR2 YSYEKL. V gave up 1 base and J gave up 4 bases, with 17 bases separating them.